The 8 T cell receptor beta chains below all came from one sample that was sequenced in a study of T cells expressing NK-cell markers. TCRdb re-called the 5' RACE reads and gives one entry per CDR3 protein, without DNA. The repertoire table contains 350,000 to 400,000 distinct CDR3 sequences. The sample consisted of blood T cells: a sorted CD56 or NKG2C T cell subset, CD4+ or CD8+ T cells, or bulk PBMC T cells (not recorded which). Receptor source: a woman between 45 and 60 years old in good health.

This rearrangement joins TRBV15 to TRBJ2-7; the TCRdb D gene call, TRBD1, has no DNA to confirm it. Germline CDR1 LNHNV, CDR2 YYDKDF (reference sequence). The CDR3 runs to 12 residues. The CDR3 is CATSRGRDGQYF.

V usage is TRBV11-2 and J usage is TRBJ2-2; there is no DNA to check the TCRdb D call of TRBD2. Germline loops: CDR1 SGHAT, CDR2 FQNNGV. The CDR3 consists of 16 residues. CDR3 sequence: CASSFRGLTNTGELFF.

The chain joins TRBV5-1 to TRBJ2-1; the TCRdb call, TRBD2, lacks DNA for checking. CDR1 is SGHRS and CDR2 is YFSETQ in the germline V gene. The CDR3 is 18 amino acids. The CDR3 region is CASSLGLLSGSRDNEQFF.

This chain joins TRBV7-3 and TRBJ2-3; without DNA, the TCRdb call of TRBD1 cannot be checked. Germline V gives CDR1 SGHTA, CDR2 FQGTGA. The CDR3 has 14 amino acids. The CDR3 here is CASSATGTTDTQYF.

The chain links TRBV5-1 to TRBJ2-1; TCRdb reports TRBD2, a call that lacks DNA to check it against. Germline V gives CDR1 SGHRS, CDR2 YFSETQ. This CDR3 is 14 amino acids long. CDR3 residues: CASSLAPTREEQFF.

The rearrangement joins TRBV12-3 or TRBV12-4 to TRBJ2-7; the TRBD1 assignment by TCRdb is unverifiable without DNA. CDR3 length: 12 amino acids. The CDR3 loop reads CASRGQGAQQYF.

The chain uses TRBV20-1 and TRBJ2-5; TCRdb calls TRBD2, which cannot be checked without DNA. This CDR3 is built from 16 residues. Germline CDR1 reads DFQATT; CDR2 reads SNEGSKA (reference sequence). This CDR3 reads CSARDPSSGRRETQYF.

The chain carries TRBV6-2 or TRBV6-3 and TRBJ2-5; without DNA, the TCRdb call of TRBD2 cannot be checked. There are 14 residues in the CDR3. CDR1 is MNHEY, CDR2 SVGEGT, per germline. CDR3 residues: CASRPRELLETQYF.